These 6 T cell receptor beta chains came from one sample sequenced in a study of T cell repertoires in cytomegalovirus infection. TCRdb processed the reads anew with MiXCR; each CDR3 protein has one entry. Of approximately 220,000 distinct CDR3 sequences in the sample, around 35% are singletons; the top ten hold 55% to 60%. No antigen has been identified for these receptors. Material: CD8+ T cells from cultured PBMCs, obtained from culture after CMV antigen stimulation. The receptors derive from a human donor in good health (CMV status not recorded). Some clones in this sample may be carry-over from other donors' samples.

V gene TRBV6-4 combines with J gene TRBJ2-3, with 11 bases matching TRBD2. Germline lookup yields CDR1 MRHNA and CDR2 SNTAGT. The V segment lost 2 bases and the J segment 4 bases; nucleotides outside the gene matches: 5. The CDR3 is made up of 16 amino acids. CDR3 nucleotides: TGTGCCAGCAGTGACCTAGCGGGGGGCTACTCAGATACGCAGTATTTT. Translated: CASSDLAGGYSDTQYF.

The chain uses TRBV4-2 and TRBJ2-7; a weak D match, TRBD1 (5 bases). The CDR3 extends over 16 amino acids. V was clipped by 5 bases and J by 1 base, with 18 bases between them. The germline CDR1 and CDR2 sequences are LGHNA and YNFKEQ. The CDR3, as DNA: TGTGCCAGCAGCTCCAAGTTAGATGACAGTTCCTACGAGCAGTACTTC. This translates into CASSSKLDDSSYEQYF.

This clonotype was found a few times. This rearrangement joins TRBV7-9 to TRBJ2-1; D is ambiguous. The CDR3 is 12 amino acids. V was shortened by 5 bases and J by 5 bases, with 7 bases between the two germline ends. Germline lookup yields CDR1 SEHNR and CDR2 FQNEAQ (reference sequence). CDR3 bases: TGTGCCAGCAGCGCGTTAAACAATGAGCAGTTCTTC. Translation gives CASSALNNEQFF.

This clonotype was found a few times. V usage is TRBV10-3 and J usage is TRBJ1-1; no clear D. Germline V gives CDR1 ENHRY, CDR2 SYGVKD. V was shortened by 3 bases and J by 1 base, with 6 bases between the two germline ends. This CDR3 has 13 amino acids. The CDR3 coding sequence is TGTGCCATCAGTGATAGTTCGAACACTGAAGCTTTCTTT. It is translated as CAISDSSNTEAFF.

The rearrangement uses TRBV6-8 and TRBJ2-7; 8 bases agree with TRBD2. The CDR3 runs 15 residues. CDR1 is MNHGY, CDR2 SAAAGT, per germline. V trimming: 3 bases; J trimming: 3 bases; junction bases outside the gene matches: 7. DNA of the CDR3: TGTGCCAGCAGTTATTCCGGGAGGGCAGGCTACGAGCAGTACTTC. This codes for CASSYSGRAGYEQYF.

V is TRBV7-6 and J is TRBJ2-2; unclear D gene. This CDR3 is 14 amino acids long. Germline-derived CDR1 and CDR2 are SGHVS and FNYEAQ. The V gene lost 3 bases and the J gene lost 2 bases, with 7 bases spanning the gap. CDR3 protein: CASSLWENTGELFF. The CDR3 DNA sequence: TGTGCCAGCAGCTTGTGGGAAAACACCGGGGAGCTGTTTTTT.